Each of the 4 T cell receptor beta chains below was sequenced from the same sample in a study of T cells in women clearing cervical HPV infection. This table comes from immunoSEQ multiplex PCR, and its TCRdb copy is limited to in-frame clones, with some not included. This repertoire includes more than 20,000 clones. The sequenced sample was blood buffy coat. These receptors all stem from a woman between 18 and 70 years old with a cervical HPV16 infection that either progressed to CIN3+ or cleared (not recorded which).

A note on this clone: The read terminates 3 residues before the CDR3 end, so the remaining end is supplied by the germline J gene. The rearrangement joins TRBV12-3 or TRBV12-4 to TRBJ1-4, with 11 nucleotides matching TRBD1. This CDR3 contains 17 residues. The sequenced part of the CDR3 DNA is TGTGCCAGCAGCCACGGACAGGGGGCTTCTGGGGCCAACGTA. Protein: CASSHGQGASGANV. The entire CDR3 is CASSHGQGASGANVLFF.

To note about this clone: The CDR3 end lies 3 residues beyond the end of the read and is filled in from the germline J gene. The V and J genes are TRBV2 and TRBJ2-2; TRBD1 agrees at 8 bases. The CDR3 has 13 amino acids. Germline V CDR1 and CDR2: SNHLY, FYNNEI. The CDR3 is CASGGTGFEKLFF. The CDR3 DNA, read in part, is TGTGCCAGCGGGGGGACAGGATTCGAAAAG.

In regard to this clone: The CDR3 is cut off 3 residues early in the read; its end comes from the germline J gene. The V gene is TRBV6-1, the J gene TRBJ2-1; 10 positions agree with TRBD2. V lost 2 bases to trimming and J lost 5 bases; unmatched junction nucleotides: 3. The CDR3 consists of 15 residues. Germline-derived CDR1 and CDR2 are MNHNS and SASEGT. This CDR3 is CASSELAGANNEQFF. The DNA read from the CDR3 is TGTGCCAGCAGTGAACTAGCGGGAGCAAACAATGAG.

With regard to this clone: Read coverage stops 3 residues before the CDR3 terminus; the germline J gene supplies the remainder. This rearrangement joins TRBV7-8 to TRBJ2-1, with 11 bases aligning to TRBD2. This CDR3 region has 15 residues. The J segment lost 8 bases and the V segment lost 3 bases, leaving 6 bases of the junction unmatched. In germline, CDR1 is SGHVS, CDR2 FQNEAQ. The covered CDR3 bases are TGTGCCAGCAGCTTTAGGCTAGCGGGGGGAGATGAG. It encodes CASSFRLAGGDE. The full CDR3 is CASSFRLAGGDEQFF. Using reference TRBV7-8 and TRBJ2-1 for the parts outside the CDR3, the full variable domain is GAGVSQSPRYKVAKRGQDVALRCDPISGHVSLFWYQQALGQGPEFLTYFQNEAQLDKSGLPSDRFFAERPEGSVSTLKIQRTQQEDSAVYLCASSFRLAGGDEQFFGPGTRLTVL.